This T cell receptor (beta chain) was sequenced for a study of blood T cell repertoires in COVID-19. The overall study: COVID-19 samples from acute and convalescent phases originated in the United States, Italy and Spain.

During active infection, Seattle patients enrolled and were then monitored through disease. Source study methods: Quantification of nucleated cells was approximated via reference gene primer amplification. The assay was immunoSEQ multiplex PCR, and TCRdb's table has in-frame clones only and misses some. V and J calls and clone size come straight from that table; D and trimming were deduced from the DNA. The data contain 150,000 to 200,000 clones, approximately 94% of them singletons. With V trimmed by 5 bases and J by 5 bases, 5 bases remained unmatched. This CDR3 comprises 14 residues. Germline CDR1 is SGHRS and CDR2 is YFSETQ.

The sequenced sample consisted of peripheral blood. This chain links TRBV5-1 with TRBJ2-5; 11 bases are shared with TRBD1. The receptor's source is a man aged 25 to 40 with COVID-19, enrolled during active disease. The CDR3 loop reads CASRSGTGGETQYF. CDR3 coding DNA: TGCGCCAGCAGATCCGGGACAGGGGGGGAGACCCAGTACTTC. Filled out from reference TRBV5-1 and TRBJ2-5, the complete variable domain reads KAGVTQTPRYLIKTRGQQVTLSCSPISGHRSVSWYQQTPGQGLQFLFEYFSETQRNKGNFPGRFSGRQFSNSRSEMNVSTLELGDSALYLCASRSGTGGETQYFGPGTRLLVL.